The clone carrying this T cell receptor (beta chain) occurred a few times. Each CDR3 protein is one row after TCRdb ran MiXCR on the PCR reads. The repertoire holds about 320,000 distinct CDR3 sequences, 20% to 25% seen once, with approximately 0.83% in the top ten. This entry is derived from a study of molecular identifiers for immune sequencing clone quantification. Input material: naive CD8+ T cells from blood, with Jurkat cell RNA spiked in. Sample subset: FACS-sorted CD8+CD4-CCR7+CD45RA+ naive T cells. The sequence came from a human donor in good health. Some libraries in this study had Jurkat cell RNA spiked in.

CDR3 protein: CASSLSSRAEQYF. CDR3 DNA: TGTGCCAGCAGTTTATCGAGCAGGGCCGAGCAGTACTTC. This chain links TRBV27 with TRBJ2-7, with D tentatively TRBD1 (5 bases). The V gene lost 0 bases and the J gene lost 6 bases, with 9 bases spanning the gap. Germline V gene data show CDR1 as MNHEY and CDR2 as SMNVEV (reference sequence). The length of the CDR3 is 13 residues.